This T cell receptor (beta chain) is from a study of blood T cell repertoires in COVID-19. Study background: PBMCs, B-cell-depleted T cells, or T cells provided the cDNA or gDNA that made up the material.

The assay was immunoSEQ multiplex PCR, and TCRdb's table has in-frame clones only and misses some. The sample contains hundreds of thousands of clones, more than 80% of which appear only once. V was clipped by 5 bases and J by 5 bases; unmatched bases: 4. In germline, CDR1 is MNHEY, CDR2 SMNVEV (reference sequence). This CDR3 is 13 amino acids long. Living in 20 to 30 US areas, the participants were between 18 and 89 years of age. Donors were grouped by their self-reported clinical history. Recovered status applied to Cohort 3 donors who had two consecutive negative PCRs. It also applied to those with clearance or with symptom resolution.

Sequencing was performed on PBMCs or T cells enriched from blood (not recorded which). The sequence was collected from a woman younger than 35 who had recovered from COVID-19. The chain employs TRBV27 and TRBJ2-5, with TRBD1 identical over 8 bases. The chain's CDR3 is CASSLRGQETQYF. In DNA form, the CDR3 reads TGTGCCAGCAGTCTCAGGGGGCAGGAGACCCAGTACTTC.